These 12 T cell receptor beta chains originate from one sample sequenced in a study of long-term antiretroviral therapy in people with HIV. Runs used v3.0 of the immunoSEQ assay and were done at survey level. The method was immunoSEQ multiplex PCR; TCRdb's version includes in-frame clones alone and lacks a portion of them. The table includes some 28,000 clones, 70% to 90% detected once. Sequencing used unsorted PBMCs, obtained 3 years after starting antiretroviral therapy. The receptors originated from a man aged 35 to 55 with HIV.

This sequence joins TRBV5-5 and TRBJ2-7; 7 nucleotides align to TRBD1. Germline trimming cut 4 bases from V and 0 bases from J; bases unmatched to any gene: 10. Germline V gene lookup returns CDR1 SGHKS and CDR2 YYEKEE (reference sequence). This CDR3 has 16 amino acids. CDR3 sequence reads: CASSASTGPSSYEQYF. The CDR3 coding sequence is TGTGCCAGCAGCGCGTCGACAGGGCCAAGCTCCTACGAGCAGTACTTC.

The table lists this clone with a few counts. The V gene is TRBV19, the J gene TRBJ2-2; D possibly matches TRBD1 or TRBD2 (5 bases each). The germline V gene has CDR1 LNHDA and CDR2 SQIVND (reference sequence). This CDR3 is 12 amino acids long. Trimming took 6 bases from V and 4 from J, leaving 6 bases between them. In nucleotides, the CDR3 is TGTGCCAGTAGGAGGGGCACCGGGGAGCTGTTTTTT. Protein product: CASRRGTGELFF.

The V call is TRBV27, the J call TRBJ1-2, with 7 bases fitting TRBD1. This CDR3 has 16 residues. Germline CDR1 is MNHEY and CDR2 is SMNVEV (reference sequence). The V gene end was trimmed by 5 bases and the J gene end by 3 bases; junction bases not matched to a gene: 12. In DNA, the CDR3 is TGTGCCAGCAGTCTAAATCGGGACAGAGGGTACTATGGCTACACCTTC. As protein: CASSLNRDRGYYGYTF.

This clone occurred once. The gene calls are TRBV4-1 and TRBJ1-2; 10 bases agree with TRBD1. Unmatched junction bases numbered 7, after V lost 5 bases and J lost 4 bases. Germline V gene data show CDR1 as MGHRA and CDR2 as YSYEKL. This CDR3 has 15 residues. The CDR3 nucleotides read TGCGCCAGCAGCTTCGGGACAGGGGAGGGCTATGGCTACACCTTC. Translation: CASSFGTGEGYGYTF.

This chain joins TRBV4-1 and TRBJ2-3, with D maybe TRBD1 (6 bases). The CDR3 runs to 14 residues. The V end lost 0 bases, the J end lost 4 bases, and 8 bases lay between the germline ends. The germline gives CDR1 MGHRA, CDR2 YSYEKL. In DNA, the CDR3 is TGCGCCAGCAGCCAAGATAGGACAGCAGATACGCAGTATTTT. Translation gives CASSQDRTADTQYF.

The count of this clone is one. The chain employs TRBV5-1 and TRBJ2-7; D remains ambiguous. The CDR3 contains 16 residues. The germline V gene has CDR1 SGHRS and CDR2 YFSETQ. Trimming removed 3 bases from V and 3 bases from J, with 19 bases in between. The CDR3 reads CASSSQFAPDLYEQYF. The CDR3 nucleotides read TGCGCCAGCAGCTCCCAATTTGCCCCGGACCTCTACGAGCAGTACTTC.

The chain joins TRBV29-1 to TRBJ1-2, with D possibly being TRBD1 (5 bases). CDR1 and CDR2 (germline): SQVTM, ANQGSEA. The CDR3 has 12 amino acids. Trimming cost V 6 bases and J 5 bases, with 13 bases left between them. The CDR3 DNA reads TGCAGCGTAGATCTTCGGGGGTATGGCTACACCTTC. It yields the protein CSVDLRGYGYTF.

V gene TRBV6-5 combines with J gene TRBJ1-4; the match to TRBD1 covers 11 bases. The CDR3 consists of 14 residues. Per germline, CDR1 MNHEY and CDR2 SVGAGI. The V gene end was trimmed by 5 bases and the J gene end by 8 bases; junction bases not matched to a gene: 4. CDR3 nucleotide sequence: TGTGCCAGCAGTGGACAGGGGGCCGGCGAAAAACTGTTTTTT. Translating it yields CASSGQGAGEKLFF.

The chain employs TRBV10-3 and TRBJ2-1, with 7 bases identical to TRBD1. Germline lookup yields CDR1 ENHRY and CDR2 SYGVKD. V lost 6 bases to trimming and J lost 7 bases; unmatched junction nucleotides: 3. The CDR3 has 12 residues. The CDR3 DNA sequence: TGTGCCATCAGGGAGACAGGGAATGAGCAGTTCTTC. Residues: CAIRETGNEQFF.

The chain uses TRBV6-1 and TRBJ1-1; weak D call: TRBD1 (6 bases). This CDR3 comprises 16 residues. V lost 2 bases, J lost 1 base, and 14 bases lay in between. Germline lookup yields CDR1 MNHNS and CDR2 SASEGT. CDR3 sequence: CASSETERQENTEAFF. CDR3 coding DNA: TGTGCCAGCAGTGAAACTGAGCGACAGGAGAACACTGAAGCTTTCTTT.

V is TRBV7-9 and J is TRBJ2-3, with TRBD1 identical over 10 bases. CDR3 length: 17 amino acids. V gave up 5 bases and J gave up 1 base; unmatched junction bases: 9. Germline assignment: CDR1 SEHNR and CDR2 FQNEAQ (reference sequence). The CDR3 is CASSPTAGQGRTDTQYF. The CDR3 DNA sequence: TGTGCCAGCAGCCCAACCGCGGGACAGGGGCGCACAGATACGCAGTATTTT.

The J gene is TRBJ2-7, the V gene TRBV4-1, with D perhaps being TRBD1 or TRBD2 (6 bases each). CDR1 MGHRA and CDR2 YSYEKL come from the germline V gene. Trimming left V 0 bases short and J 2 bases short, with 11 bases between. This CDR3 contains 15 residues. The CDR3 sequence: CASSQEAGEAYEQYF. DNA of the CDR3: TGCGCCAGCAGCCAAGAGGCAGGGGAGGCCTACGAGCAGTACTTC.